This T cell receptor beta chain was obtained from a study of control samples from healthy donors and cancer patients. Using immunoSEQ multiplex PCR, the repertoire was profiled, and TCRdb retains in-frame clones only, with some absent. The data contain about 110,000 clones, approximately 90% of them singletons. The CDR3 contains 14 residues. V lost 5 bases and J lost 10, with 15 bases in between. Germline V gives CDR1 SNHLY, CDR2 FYNNEI. Sequenced input: PBMCs. The TCR sequence derives from a woman in her sixties with lung cancer. The chain recombines TRBV2 with TRBJ1-6, with D perhaps matching TRBD1 (5 bases). CDR3 protein: CASSFGRGRSPLHF. The DNA for the CDR3 is TGTGCCAGCAGTTTCGGAAGGGGACGGTCACCCCTCCACTTT.